This T cell receptor (beta chain) was identified in a study of sequential checkpoint blockade in melanoma. Study context: Patients were randomized 1:1 to nivolumab-then-ipilimumab or ipilimumab-then-nivolumab first-line. Each arm's sequence ended with maintenance nivolumab.

This clone has just one count. The CDR3 sequence is 18 residues long. Looked up from germline, CDR1 is SGHVS and CDR2 is FNYEAQ. V was pared by 3 bases and J by 2 bases, with 7 bases of the junction left unmatched. The treatment was: randomized to nivolumab then ipilimumab (arm A) or the reverse (arm B). Patients had received no earlier DNA-damaging chemotherapy. PBMC sorting kept live CD3+CD8+ cells without CD19 or CD56. Libraries were prepared by immunoSEQ multiplex PCR; TCRdb keeps only in-frame clonotypes and omits some of them. In the table there are around 11,000 clones, over 75% of which are singletons.

The chain employs TRBV7-6 and TRBJ2-6; 10 bases are shared with TRBD1. The receptor was derived from a human donor with melanoma. The specimen was CD8+ T cells sorted from blood (inferred from file names), collected from a patient given nivolumab and ipilimumab in sequence. In DNA form, the CDR3 reads TGTGCCAGCAGCTTGGGTTGGGACAGGGGAGCTGGGGCCAACGTCCTGACTTTC. Translated, it gives CASSLGWDRGAGANVLTF. Combining the CDR3 with reference TRBV7-6 and TRBJ2-6 gives the whole variable domain GAGVSQSPRYKVTKRGQDVALRCDPISGHVSLYWYRQALGQGPEFLTYFNYEAQQDKSGLPNDRFSAERPEGSISTLTIQRTEQRDSAMYRCASSLGWDRGAGANVLTFGAGSRLTVL.